The 9 T cell receptor beta chains given below trace back to one sample, sequenced in a study of response to subunit inactivated influenza vaccine (dated by TCRdb to 2017 to 2018). The method behind the library was RT-PCR. This sample was sequenced with an Illumina HiSeq 2500. TCRdb trimmed public reads at Q25 via fastp, called clones via MiXCR and kept in-frame beta chains. Here each entry gathers all rows of one CDR3 protein and keeps the most common genes and DNA. Here the sample has some 500,000 distinct CDR3 sequences; 16% occur a single time. The ten largest account for approximately 3% of the sample. This sample comprised CD4+ T cells sorted from PBMCs, obtained less than 30 months after vaccination. The receptors here all came from a man in his fifties or sixties who received an inactivated influenza vaccine. Donor details come from another sample of the same person, matched by shared clones.

This clonotype showed up just a few times. This sequence joins TRBV24-1 and TRBJ2-1; 7 positions agree with TRBD1. The CDR3 contains 15 residues. V was pared by 5 bases and J by 4 bases, with 7 bases of the junction left unmatched. Germline CDR1 KGHDR, CDR2 SFDVKD. This chain's CDR3 is CATSGTRDRYNEQFF. In nucleotides, the CDR3 is TGTGCCACCAGTGGGACCCGGGACAGATACAATGAGCAGTTCTTC.

The J gene is TRBJ2-7, the V gene TRBV3-1; D might be TRBD1 (5 bases). The length of the CDR3 is 12 residues. In germline, CDR1 is LGHDT, CDR2 YNNKEL (reference sequence). Trimming left V 1 base short and J 4 bases short, with 5 bases between. The CDR3 DNA is TGTGCCAGCAGCCAAGGACAGTACGAGCAGTACTTC. It specifies CASSQGQYEQYF.

The chain links TRBV6-2 or TRBV6-3 to TRBJ2-3; 8 bases match TRBD2. The germline V gene has CDR1 MNHEY and CDR2 SVGEGT. The CDR3 has 17 amino acids. J gave up 4 bases and V 0 bases, and 9 bases lay outside the gene matches. The CDR3 DNA reads TGTGCCAGCAGTTACTCGATCGGGACTAGTTCTGCAGATACGCAGTATTTT. Its translation is CASSYSIGTSSADTQYF.

The chain carries TRBV7-2 and TRBJ2-5; possibly TRBD2 for D (5 bases). Germline CDR1 and CDR2: SGHTA and FQGNSA. This CDR3 contains 15 residues. Trimming stripped 1 base from V and 1 base from J, with 10 bases between. In DNA form, the CDR3 reads TGTGCCAGCAGCTTAGTGGTAGCGATCCAAGAGACCCAGTACTTC. This codes for CASSLVVAIQETQYF.

The CDR3 spells CASSTTRTDTQYF. The CDR3 DNA reads TGTGCCAGCAGCACGACCCGCACAGATACGCAGTATTTT. The chain links TRBV7-2 to TRBJ2-3; D is uncertain. The germline V and J ends were trimmed by 5 bases and 1 base, with 7 bases remaining between them. In germline, CDR1 is SGHTA, CDR2 FQGNSA. The CDR3 covers 13 residues.

This clonotype has only a few counts. V is TRBV20-1 and J is TRBJ2-3, with D possibly called TRBD1 or TRBD2 (6 bases each). The ends were cut back, 4 bases at V and 1 base at J, with 12 bases in the middle. Germline V gene sequence: CDR1 DFQATT, CDR2 SNEGSKA (reference sequence). The CDR3 length is 14 residues. As DNA, the CDR3 is TGCAGTGCTACTGGGGGGCCTGGCACAGATACGCAGTATTTT. It encodes CSATGGPGTDTQYF.

This clonotype turned up a few times. The J gene is TRBJ2-3, the V gene TRBV13; D possibly corresponds to TRBD1 (7 bases). The CDR3 is made up of 16 amino acids. Per germline, CDR1 PRHDT and CDR2 FYEKMQ (reference sequence). Trimming removed 5 bases at V and 0 bases at J, with 15 bases between. The CDR3 protein is CASSPGGSGSTDTQYF. The CDR3, as DNA: TGTGCCAGCAGCCCAGGGGGTAGCGGAAGCACAGATACGCAGTATTTT. Full variable domain (outside the CDR3, taken from reference TRBV13 and TRBJ2-3): AAGVIQSPRHLIKEKRETATLKCYPIPRHDTVYWYQQGPGQDPQFLISFYEKMQSDKGSIPDRFSAQQFSDYHSELNMSSLELGDSALYFCASSPGGSGSTDTQYFGPGTRLTVL.

In this sample, this clonotype turned up a few times. The chain joins TRBV5-1 to TRBJ2-3, with D perhaps TRBD1 (5 bases). V dropped 4 bases and J dropped 2 bases, with 11 bases sitting between them. The CDR3 sequence is 14 residues long. Germline CDR1 is SGHRS and CDR2 is YFSETQ. This CDR3 reads CASSIGQATDTQYF. The CDR3 DNA reads TGCGCCAGCAGCATCGGACAAGCCACAGATACGCAGTATTTT. The complete variable domain, with remaining parts taken from reference TRBV5-1 and TRBJ2-3, reads KAGVTQTPRYLIKTRGQQVTLSCSPISGHRSVSWYQQTPGQGLQFLFEYFSETQRNKGNFPGRFSGRQFSNSRSEMNVSTLELGDSALYLCASSIGQATDTQYFGPGTRLTVL.

The chain has TRBV20-1 and TRBJ2-7; D possibly matches TRBD1 or TRBD2 (5 bases each). V was pared by 3 bases and J by 13 bases, with 16 bases between. Germline assignment: CDR1 DFQATT and CDR2 SNEGSKA (reference sequence). The CDR3 has 11 residues. The CDR3 region is CSASYMYGAYF. The CDR3 coding sequence is TGCAGTGCTAGTTACATGTACGGGGCTTACTTC.